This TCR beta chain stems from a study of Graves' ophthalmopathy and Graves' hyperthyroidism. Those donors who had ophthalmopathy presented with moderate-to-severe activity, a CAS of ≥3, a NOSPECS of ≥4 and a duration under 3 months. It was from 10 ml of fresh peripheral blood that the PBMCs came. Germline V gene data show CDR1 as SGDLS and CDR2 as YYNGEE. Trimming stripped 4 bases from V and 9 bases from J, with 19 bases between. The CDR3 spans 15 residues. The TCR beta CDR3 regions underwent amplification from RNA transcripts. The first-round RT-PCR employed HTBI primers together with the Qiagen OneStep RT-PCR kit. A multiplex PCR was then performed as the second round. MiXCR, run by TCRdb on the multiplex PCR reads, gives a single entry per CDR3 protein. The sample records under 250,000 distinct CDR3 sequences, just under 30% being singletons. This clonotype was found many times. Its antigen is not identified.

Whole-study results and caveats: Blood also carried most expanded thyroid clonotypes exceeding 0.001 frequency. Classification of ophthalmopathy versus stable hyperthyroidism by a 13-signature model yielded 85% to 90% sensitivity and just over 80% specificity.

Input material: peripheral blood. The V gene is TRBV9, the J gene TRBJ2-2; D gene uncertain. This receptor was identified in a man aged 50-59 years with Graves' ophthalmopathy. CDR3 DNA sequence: TGTGCCAGCAGCCCAGCTCCCCCACCCCGTTGGGAGCTGTTTTTT. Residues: CASSPAPPPRWELFF.